Shown below are 27 T cell receptor beta chains from a single sample sequenced in a study of blood T cell repertoires in COVID-19. Sequenced by immunoSEQ multiplex PCR; TCRdb stores in-frame clones only, minus some. Of tens of thousands of clones in the sample, 65% to 85% were seen once. Sequences were obtained from peripheral blood. These receptors were taken from a man aged 50-59 years with acute or convalescent COVID-19.

V usage is TRBV19 and J usage is TRBJ1-5; possible D gene TRBD1, 5 bases. The germline V gene encodes CDR1 LNHDA and CDR2 SQIVND (reference sequence). The V end was cut by 7 bases, the J end by 7 bases, with 14 bases between. This CDR3 contains 13 residues. The CDR3 region has the DNA TGTGCCAGTACCTCGGGAGGGGCCCAGCCCCAGCATTTT. Protein product: CASTSGGAQPQHF. Full variable domain (outside the CDR3, taken from reference TRBV19 and TRBJ1-5): DGGITQSPKYLFRKEGQNVTLSCEQNLNHDAMYWYRQDPGQGLRLIYYSQIVNDFQKGDIAEGYSVSREKKESFPLTVTSAQKNPTAFYLCASTSGGAQPQHFGDGTRLSIL.

In DNA, the CDR3 is TGTGCCAGTGCATGGGACAGGGGCGCAGATACGCAGTATTTT. As protein: CASAWDRGADTQYF. The chain employs TRBV19 and TRBJ2-3; TRBD1 matches at 10 bases. The CDR3 consists of 14 residues. Germline V gene data show CDR1 as LNHDA and CDR2 as SQIVND (reference sequence). J lost 4 bases, V lost 8 bases, and 6 bases had no gene match. The whole variable domain, filled in from reference TRBV19 and TRBJ2-3, reads DGGITQSPKYLFRKEGQNVTLSCEQNLNHDAMYWYRQDPGQGLRLIYYSQIVNDFQKGDIAEGYSVSREKKESFPLTVTSAQKNPTAFYLCASAWDRGADTQYFGPGTRLTVL.

As DNA, the CDR3 is TGTGCCAGCAGCGGGACAGGGGAAGTGAGGACTGAAGCTTTCTTT. Amino acids: CASSGTGEVRTEAFF. The chain employs TRBV6-5 and TRBJ1-1; TRBD1 agrees at 10 bases. The CDR3 consists of 15 residues. Germline V gene sequence: CDR1 MNHEY, CDR2 SVGAGI. With V trimmed by 6 bases and J by 5 bases, 9 bases remained unmatched.

The chain is built from TRBV6-5 and TRBJ1-2, with unresolved D. Trimming removed 6 bases from V and 5 bases from J, with 10 bases in between. The CDR3 extends over 12 amino acids. CDR1 MNHEY and CDR2 SVGAGI come from the germline V gene. The DNA of the CDR3 is TGTGCCAGCAGAGCCGCGATGTATGGCTACACCTTC. It is translated as CASRAAMYGYTF.

This clone was recorded a few times. V and J are TRBV28 and TRBJ2-5, with 12 bases aligning to TRBD2. With 0 bases clipped from V and 2 bases from J, the junction kept 1 base outside the gene matches. This CDR3 region has 16 residues. From germline, CDR1 is MDHEN and CDR2 SYDVKM. The CDR3 DNA sequence: TGTGCCAGCAGTTTATGGACTAGCGGGAGACAAGAGACCCAGTACTTC. It encodes CASSLWTSGRQETQYF.

V usage is TRBV14 and J usage is TRBJ2-2; a possible D gene is TRBD2 (6 bases). V was trimmed by 4 bases and J by 6 bases, leaving 12 bases between them. The CDR3 runs 14 residues. Germline loops: CDR1 SGHDN, CDR2 FVKESK. CDR3 sequence: CASSRDLSAGELFF. Here the CDR3 DNA reads TGTGCCAGCAGCCGGGACTTAAGCGCCGGGGAGCTGTTTTTT.

This clone was picked up one time. The chain recombines TRBV21-1 with TRBJ2-1; the table's D gene call, TRBD1, was not cross checked with the DNA. TRBV21-1 corresponds to a pseudogene. The length of the CDR3 is 14 residues. The CDR3 DNA follows: TGTGCCAGCAGCTTCCTCTTTCAGGACAATGAGCAGTTCTTC. The encoded protein is CASSFLFQDNEQFF.

The chain employs TRBV9 and TRBJ1-4; D not certain. Germline V lookup: CDR1 SGDLS, CDR2 YYNGEE. With 4 bases removed from V and 12 bases from J, the gap between germline ends came to 22 bases. This CDR3 comprises 15 residues. The CDR3 loop is CASSRSLTLTGELFF. For the CDR3, the DNA is TGTGCCAGCAGCAGGTCCCTGACACTTACCGGGGAACTGTTTTTT.

The V gene is TRBV4-2, the J gene TRBJ2-1, with D perhaps matching TRBD2 (5 bases). The germline CDR1 and CDR2 sequences are LGHNA and YNFKEQ. The V end lost 2 bases, the J end lost 5 bases, and 7 bases lay between the germline ends. The CDR3 contains 13 residues. This chain's CDR3 is CASSQSEDNEQFF. For the CDR3, the DNA is TGTGCCAGCAGCCAATCGGAGGACAATGAGCAGTTCTTC.

J is TRBJ1-3 and V is TRBV7-2; D is unresolved. V was cut by 2 bases and J by 4 bases, with 12 bases left in between. In germline, CDR1 is SGHTA, CDR2 FQGNSA. The CDR3 is 15 amino acids. The CDR3 bases are TGTGCCAGCAGCTTAACTCAGTCGGGAGGAAACACCATATATTTT. It specifies CASSLTQSGGNTIYF.

The rearrangement uses TRBV9 and TRBJ2-1; 11 nucleotides agree with TRBD2. The CDR3 runs 16 residues. J lost 6 bases, V lost 2 bases, and 7 bases had no gene match. Per the germline V gene, CDR1 is SGDLS and CDR2 is YYNGEE. CDR3 coding DNA: TGTGCCAGCAGCGTCTTTAGCGGGGGGGCAGTCAATGAGCAGTTCTTC. Translating gives CASSVFSGGAVNEQFF.

The V gene is TRBV7-9, the J gene TRBJ1-3; D not certain. The V end was cut by 5 bases, the J end by 0 bases, with 17 bases between. The CDR3 totals 17 residues. Germline CDR1 and CDR2: SEHNR and FQNEAQ (reference sequence). The CDR3: CASSPGGLSSSGNTIYF. CDR3 nucleotide sequence: TGTGCCAGCAGCCCGGGAGGACTTTCTAGCTCTGGAAACACCATATATTTT. The full variable domain, in which reference TRBV7-9 and TRBJ1-3 provide the parts outside the CDR3, is DTGVSQNPRHKITKRGQNVTFRCDPISEHNRLYWYRQTLGQGPEFLTYFQNEAQLEKSRLLSDRFSAERPKGSFSTLEIQRTEQGDSAMYLCASSPGGLSSSGNTIYFGEGSWLTVV.

This rearrangement joins TRBV27 to TRBJ1-1; possibly TRBD1 for D (6 bases). The CDR3 has 14 amino acids. Per the germline V gene, CDR1 is MNHEY and CDR2 is SMNVEV (reference sequence). The V gene lost 2 bases and the J gene lost 4 bases, with 11 bases spanning the gap. CDR3 residues: CASSLNRVSTEAFF. DNA for the CDR3: TGTGCCAGCAGTTTAAACAGGGTAAGCACTGAAGCTTTCTTT.

The gene calls are TRBV27 and TRBJ1-1; TRBD1 might be the D (5 bases). Germline CDR1 is MNHEY and CDR2 is SMNVEV (reference sequence). The CDR3 contains 14 residues. V was clipped by 5 bases and J by 2 bases, with 12 bases between them. The CDR3, as DNA: TGTGCCAGCAGTCTCAGACAGATCAACACTGAAGCTTTCTTT. This sequence encodes CASSLRQINTEAFF.

This clone has more than one count but fewer than ten. CDR3 amino acids: CASSLMRTEAFF. The CDR3 DNA sequence: TGTGCCAGCAGTCTCATGAGGACTGAAGCTTTCTTT. This chain links TRBV12-3 or TRBV12-4 with TRBJ1-1; D gene uncertain. V gave up 5 bases and J gave up 5 bases, with 9 bases separating them. The CDR3 runs 12 residues.

The genes are TRBV19 and TRBJ2-1; 10 bases line up with TRBD1. V was clipped by 4 bases and J by 8 bases; unmatched bases: 11. Per the germline V gene, CDR1 is LNHDA and CDR2 is SQIVND (reference sequence). There are 16 residues in the CDR3. The CDR3 reads CASSTGPGQGRDEQFF. The CDR3 DNA is TGTGCCAGTAGTACCGGGCCGGGACAGGGGAGAGATGAGCAGTTCTTC.

This clone was detected a few times. The rearrangement links TRBV7-9 to TRBJ1-3; D is perhaps TRBD1 (6 bases). The germline gives CDR1 SEHNR, CDR2 FQNEAQ (reference sequence). V lost 5 bases and J lost 0, with 14 bases in between. The CDR3 has 16 amino acids. CDR3 in amino acids: CASSLTRQVSGNTIYF. CDR3 DNA sequence: TGTGCCAGCAGCCTAACGCGACAGGTCTCTGGAAACACCATATATTTT.

The rearrangement links TRBV2 to TRBJ1-1, with TRBD1 matching 10 bases. CDR1 is SNHLY, CDR2 FYNNEI, per germline. V shed 6 bases, J shed 4 bases, and the junction held 8 bases outside the gene matches. This CDR3 has 15 residues. The CDR3 DNA follows: TGTGCCAGCAGAGCCTCCGGGACAGGGGTCACTGAAGCTTTCTTT. Protein sequence: CASRASGTGVTEAFF. Variable domain in full (rest from reference TRBV2 and TRBJ1-1): EPEVTQTPSHQVTQMGQEVILRCVPISNHLYFYWYRQILGQKVEFLVSFYNNEISEKSEIFDDQFSVERPDGSNFTLKIRSTKLEDSAMYFCASRASGTGVTEAFFGQGTRLTVV.

J is TRBJ2-7 and V is TRBV4-1; 7 bases line up with TRBD2. The CDR3 contains 15 residues. J gave up 2 bases and V 4 bases, and 8 bases lay outside the gene matches. Germline-derived CDR1 and CDR2 are MGHRA and YSYEKL. CDR3 region: CASSRSGRDPYEQYF. The CDR3 nucleotides are TGCGCCAGCAGCCGGTCAGGGAGGGATCCCTACGAGCAGTACTTC.

The V call is TRBV28, the J call TRBJ1-3, with D perhaps matching TRBD1 (6 bases). The CDR3 has 14 amino acids. Germline values: CDR1 MDHEN, CDR2 SYDVKM. The ends were cut back, 2 bases at V and 3 bases at J, with 8 bases in the middle. The CDR3 here is CASSLGGDGNTIYF. CDR3 coding DNA: TGTGCCAGCAGTTTAGGGGGCGATGGAAACACCATATATTTT.

V gene TRBV28 combines with J gene TRBJ2-7, with TRBD2 identical over 8 bases. This CDR3 has 15 amino acids. Germline V lookup: CDR1 MDHEN, CDR2 SYDVKM. Losses at the gene ends were 1 base for V and 3 bases for J; bases not matched to a gene: 5. In nucleotides, the CDR3 is TGTGCCAGCAGTTTATCGGGGGGGGCAAACTACGAGCAGTACTTC. Translation: CASSLSGGANYEQYF.

The chain uses TRBV5-1 and TRBJ2-7; D is possibly TRBD1 (5 bases). Trimming took 6 bases from V and 7 from J, leaving 20 bases between them. CDR1 and CDR2 (germline): SGHRS, YFSETQ. This CDR3 contains 14 residues. The CDR3 sequence: CASTIESGLGEQYF. In DNA, the CDR3 is TGCGCCAGCACTATCGAATCAGGGTTGGGGGAGCAGTACTTC.

The V gene is TRBV6-5, the J gene TRBJ1-2; D not resolved. Trimming stripped 2 bases from V and 4 bases from J, with 11 bases between. Germline V gives CDR1 MNHEY, CDR2 SVGAGI. The CDR3 extends over 14 amino acids. CDR3 sequence: CASSYGQATYGYTF. In nucleotides, the CDR3 is TGTGCCAGCAGTTACGGGCAGGCCACCTATGGCTACACCTTC.

J is TRBJ1-4 and V is TRBV27, with D unresolved. The CDR3 extends over 13 amino acids. From germline, CDR1 is MNHEY and CDR2 SMNVEV (reference sequence). V was pared by 5 bases and J by 8 bases, with 12 bases between. The CDR3 DNA is TGTGCCAGCAGTCTCATGCAGAAGGAAAAACTGTTTTTT. Translated, it gives CASSLMQKEKLFF.

The gene calls are TRBV20-1 and TRBJ2-7, with 8 positions matching TRBD1. The CDR3 is made up of 13 amino acids. Germline CDR1 reads DFQATT; CDR2 reads SNEGSKA (reference sequence). The V segment lost 3 bases and the J segment 7 bases; nucleotides outside the gene matches: 8. The CDR3 is CSASRTGTKEQYF. The CDR3 nucleotides read TGCAGTGCTAGTCGGACAGGGACGAAGGAGCAGTACTTC.

Only one count was recorded for this clone. The V gene is TRBV24-1, the J gene TRBJ1-6, with 8 bases fitting TRBD1. Germline V gene sequence: CDR1 KGHDR, CDR2 SFDVKD. CDR3 size: 15 residues. With V trimmed by 3 bases and J by 5 bases, 2 bases remained unmatched. The CDR3 reads CATSDPGQDNSPLHF. The DNA of the CDR3 is TGTGCCACCAGTGATCCGGGACAGGATAATTCACCCCTCCACTTT.

This chain uses TRBV7-6 with TRBJ1-6, with 8 bases that match TRBD1. Germline lookup yields CDR1 SGHVS and CDR2 FNYEAQ. This CDR3 contains 18 residues. V lost 1 base and J lost 6; bases outside the gene matches: 11. The CDR3 protein is CASSLVTAGTGGNSPLHF. DNA for the CDR3: TGTGCCAGCAGCTTAGTTACCGCGGGTACAGGGGGTAATTCACCCCTCCACTTT.